The 22 T cell receptor beta chains below were found in one sample sequenced in a study of PD-1 blockade in mismatch repair-deficient tumors. The method was immunoSEQ multiplex PCR; TCRdb's version includes in-frame clones alone and lacks a portion of them. This sample yields some 120,000 clones, of which 86% are seen a single time; less than 15% belongs to the top ten. The sample was peripheral blood, taken 44 weeks after starting pembrolizumab. The receptors were gathered from an adult with mismatch repair-deficient cancer.

The V and J genes are TRBV28 and TRBJ2-1; 9 nucleotides agree with TRBD2. J was trimmed by 4 bases and V by 3 bases; bases with no gene match: 4. The germline V gene encodes CDR1 MDHEN and CDR2 SYDVKM. The CDR3 is made up of 15 amino acids. CDR3 sequence reads: CASSFQLAGYNEQFF. Written as DNA, the CDR3 is TGTGCCAGCAGTTTTCAGCTAGCGGGGTACAATGAGCAGTTCTTC.

In nucleotides, the CDR3 is TGCGCCAGCAGCCCAAATGTACTAGCGGGAGGACTCCTAAATGAGCAGTTCTTC. Translating gives CASSPNVLAGGLLNEQFF. This chain joins TRBV5-1 and TRBJ2-1, with 12 bases lining up with TRBD2. Germline values: CDR1 SGHRS, CDR2 YFSETQ. Trimming took 4 bases from V and 7 from J; bases not matched to a gene: 15. The CDR3 has 18 residues.

This clone turned up a few times. This chain links TRBV5-4 with TRBJ2-7; TRBD2 matches 8 bases. The CDR3 runs to 13 residues. The germline V gene encodes CDR1 SGHNT and CDR2 YYREEE (reference sequence). Unmatched junction bases numbered 3, after V lost 2 bases and J lost 5 bases. As DNA, the CDR3 is TGTGCCAGCAGCTTTAGCGGGACGAACGAGCAGTACTTC. The encoded protein is CASSFSGTNEQYF.

This sequence joins TRBV6-1 and TRBJ2-5; 12 bases line up with TRBD2. Germline V gene data show CDR1 as MNHNS and CDR2 as SASEGT. CDR3 size: 14 residues. Germline trimming cut 6 bases from V and 5 bases from J; bases unmatched to any gene: 4. The CDR3, as DNA: TGTGCCAGCAGGACTAGCGGGAGAGGGGAGACCCAGTACTTC. The encoded protein is CASRTSGRGETQYF.

CDR3 in amino acids: CASSQDPGQTYEQYF. Written as DNA, the CDR3 is TGCGCCAGCAGCCAAGACCCGGGACAGACCTACGAGCAGTACTTC. This chain connects TRBV4-3 to TRBJ2-7; 7 bases fit TRBD1. Germline values: CDR1 LGHNA, CDR2 YSLEER. Germline trimming cut 0 bases from V and 2 bases from J; bases unmatched to any gene: 4. The CDR3 is 15 residues long.

V gene TRBV5-5 combines with J gene TRBJ2-2, with 9 bases identical to TRBD1. The CDR3 is 18 amino acids. Trimming removed 3 bases from V and 0 bases from J; junction bases left unmatched: 9. CDR1 and CDR2 (germline): SGHKS, YYEKEE (reference sequence). CDR3 loop: CASSSRTGVRANTGELFF. The CDR3 nucleotides are TGTGCCAGCAGCTCTCGGACAGGGGTGAGAGCGAACACCGGGGAGCTGTTTTTT.

As DNA, the CDR3 is TGTGCCACCAGCAGAGGTCGGACTAGCGGGAGACAAGATACGCAGTATTTT. Encoded protein: CATSRGRTSGRQDTQYF. The genes are TRBV15 and TRBJ2-3, with 13 bases identical to TRBD2. Germline CDR1 and CDR2: LNHNV and YYDKDF (reference sequence). This CDR3 comprises 17 residues. The V segment lost 1 base and the J segment 5 bases; nucleotides outside the gene matches: 6.

The rearrangement links TRBV19 to TRBJ2-2; TRBD2 matches at 14 bases. This CDR3 has 17 amino acids. V was pared by 4 bases and J by 5 bases, with 6 bases of the junction left unmatched. Germline V gene sequence: CDR1 LNHDA, CDR2 SQIVND (reference sequence). In nucleotides, the CDR3 is TGTGCCAGTAGTAGGCGGACTAGCGGGAGGCCAACCGGGGAGCTGTTTTTT. It specifies CASSRRTSGRPTGELFF.

In this sample, this clone turned up a few times. This chain joins TRBV5-8 and TRBJ2-4; 8 nucleotides align to TRBD1. The trim removed 4 bases at V and 5 bases at J, leaving 5 bases unmatched. CDR1 and CDR2 from the germline V gene are SGHTS and YDEGEE. The CDR3 consists of 14 residues. The CDR3: CASSPGTGENIQYF. For the CDR3, the DNA is TGTGCCAGCAGCCCTGGGACAGGCGAAAACATTCAGTACTTC.

The chain recombines TRBV11-3 with TRBJ2-2; D gene ambiguous. The germline V gene encodes CDR1 SGHNT and CDR2 YENEEA. V was trimmed by 1 base and J by 4 bases, leaving 10 bases between them. The CDR3 has 15 amino acids. The CDR3 nucleotides read TGTGCCAGCAGCTTAGGAGCCTCTCTCACCGGGGAGCTGTTTTTT. Translating it yields CASSLGASLTGELFF.

The V and J genes are TRBV29-1 and TRBJ2-3; the D is unclear. CDR3 length: 13 amino acids. Trimming cost V 0 bases and J 0 bases, with 4 bases left between them. CDR1 is SQVTM, CDR2 ANQGSEA, per germline. In DNA form, the CDR3 reads TGCAGCGTTGAAGAGCGTAGCACAGATACGCAGTATTTT. It encodes CSVEERSTDTQYF.

The chain recombines TRBV27 with TRBJ2-3, with D unclear. The length of the CDR3 is 11 residues. V dropped 5 bases and J dropped 5 bases, with 5 bases sitting between them. Germline lookup yields CDR1 MNHEY and CDR2 SMNVEV (reference sequence). CDR3 protein: CASSVGDTQYF. As DNA, the CDR3 is TGTGCCAGCAGTGTTGGAGATACGCAGTATTTT.

The chain couples TRBV28 to TRBJ1-2; no reliable D call. V lost 6 bases, J lost 8 bases, and 13 bases lay in between. Per germline, CDR1 MDHEN and CDR2 SYDVKM. The CDR3 is made up of 12 amino acids. Here the CDR3 DNA reads TGTGCCAGCAGGCCCGCCAGGCCCGGCTACACCTTC. Translation gives CASRPARPGYTF.

The chain links TRBV7-3 to TRBJ2-1; D uncertain. V was clipped by 6 bases and J by 6 bases, with 12 bases between them. Per germline, CDR1 SGHTA and CDR2 FQGTGA. This CDR3 contains 13 residues. CDR3 sequence: CASSSGFGNEQFF. In DNA form, the CDR3 reads TGTGCCAGCAGTTCCGGATTTGGCAATGAGCAGTTCTTC.

The V and J genes are TRBV15 and TRBJ2-1, with 7 bases matching TRBD1. From germline, CDR1 is LNHNV and CDR2 YYDKDF (reference sequence). Trimming at V came to 0 bases and at J to 0 bases, leaving 2 bases not matched to a gene. This CDR3 region has 16 residues. The CDR3 DNA sequence: TGTGCCACCAGCAGAGATCGGACAGGCTCCTACAATGAGCAGTTCTTC. Amino acids: CATSRDRTGSYNEQFF. Looking up the rest from reference TRBV15 and TRBJ2-1 gives the full variable domain: DAMVIQNPRYQVTQFGKPVTLSCSQTLNHNVMYWYQQKSSQAPKLLFHYYDKDFNNEADTPDNFQSRRPNTSFCFLDIRSPGLGDTAMYLCATSRDRTGSYNEQFFGPGTRLTVL.

The V gene is TRBV10-3, the J gene TRBJ2-2; 10 nucleotides match TRBD2. Trimming took 4 bases from V and 1 from J; bases not matched to a gene: 9. The CDR3 is 18 amino acids. Germline values: CDR1 ENHRY, CDR2 SYGVKD. As DNA, the CDR3 is TGTGCCATCAGTGGTATTCTAGCGGGAGTGAGGAACACCGGGGAGCTGTTTTTT. Its protein is CAISGILAGVRNTGELFF.

This clone was detected only once. The chain is built from TRBV29-1 and TRBJ2-4; D is perhaps TRBD1 or TRBD2 (6 bases each). In germline, CDR1 is SQVTM, CDR2 ANQGSEA. V lost 6 bases and J lost 0, with 12 bases in between. The CDR3 sequence is 14 residues long. CDR3 DNA sequence: TGCAGCGTGGCGGGACACCTAGCCAAAAACATTCAGTACTTC. This translates into CSVAGHLAKNIQYF.

The chain joins TRBV6-4 to TRBJ2-7; no clear D gene. This CDR3 has 8 amino acids. Germline V gives CDR1 MRHNA, CDR2 SNTAGT. Trimming removed 7 bases at V and 11 bases at J, with 6 bases between. The CDR3 DNA sequence: TGTGCCAGCATTAGTGAGTACTTC. It translates to CASISEYF.

This chain joins TRBV30 and TRBJ2-1; D is possibly TRBD1 (5 bases). This CDR3 contains 18 residues. The germline gives CDR1 GTSNPN, CDR2 SVGIG (reference sequence). The V and J ends lost 8 bases and 1 base respectively, with 27 bases between them. For the CDR3, the DNA is TGTGCCCTAAGGCGGCCGGTCGGGCAGGGCCCATCCTACAATGAGCAGTTCTTC. It specifies CALRRPVGQGPSYNEQFF. The full variable domain, rest sourced from reference TRBV30 and TRBJ2-1, is SQTIHQWPATLVQPVGSPLSLECTVEGTSNPNLYWYRQAAGRGLQLLFYSVGIGQISSEVPQNLSASRPQDRQFILSSKKLLLSDSGFYLCALRRPVGQGPSYNEQFFGPGTRLTVL.

This rearrangement joins TRBV30 to TRBJ1-4, with D unclear. Germline V gene sequence: CDR1 GTSNPN, CDR2 SVGIG (reference sequence). The V and J ends lost 2 bases and 4 bases respectively, with 2 bases between them. This CDR3 spans 11 amino acids. This chain's CDR3 is CAWSYNEKLFF. The CDR3 DNA reads as TGTGCCTGGAGTTATAATGAAAAACTGTTTTTT.

This clone has just a few counts. V is TRBV11-2 and J is TRBJ2-7; D is possibly TRBD2 (5 bases). Per germline, CDR1 SGHAT and CDR2 FQNNGV. V gave up 7 bases and J gave up 3 bases, with 16 bases separating them. CDR3 size: 14 residues. The DNA for the CDR3 is TGTGCCAGCAACGAGAGGGCCTCCGTCTACGAGCAGTACTTC. It translates to CASNERASVYEQYF.

The V and J genes are TRBV27 and TRBJ1-1; TRBD1 aligns across 7 bases. V shed 8 bases and J 4 bases; nucleotides not matched to a gene: 13. The length of the CDR3 is 15 residues. The V gene's germline CDR1 is MNHEY and CDR2 SMNVEV (reference sequence). The CDR3 nucleotides read TGTGCCAGCGGCAAATTCAGGGGGGCGGGCACTGAAGCTTTCTTT. This encodes CASGKFRGAGTEAFF.